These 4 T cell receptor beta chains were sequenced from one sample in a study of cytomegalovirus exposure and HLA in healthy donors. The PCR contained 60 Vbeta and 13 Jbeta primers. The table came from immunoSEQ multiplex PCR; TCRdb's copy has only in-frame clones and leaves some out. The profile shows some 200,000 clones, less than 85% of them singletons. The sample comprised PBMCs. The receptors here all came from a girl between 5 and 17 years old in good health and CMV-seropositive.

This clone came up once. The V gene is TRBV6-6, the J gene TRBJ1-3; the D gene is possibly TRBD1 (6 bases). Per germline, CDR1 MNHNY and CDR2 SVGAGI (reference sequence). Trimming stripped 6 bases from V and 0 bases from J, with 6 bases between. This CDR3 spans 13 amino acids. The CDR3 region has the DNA TGTGCCAGCAGGGACAGCTCTGGAAACACCATATATTTT. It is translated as CASRDSSGNTIYF.

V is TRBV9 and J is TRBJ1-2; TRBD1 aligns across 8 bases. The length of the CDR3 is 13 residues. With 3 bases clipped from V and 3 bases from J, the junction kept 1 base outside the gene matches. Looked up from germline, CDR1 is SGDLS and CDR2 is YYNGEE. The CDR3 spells CASSETGDYGYTF. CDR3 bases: TGTGCCAGCAGCGAGACAGGGGACTATGGCTACACCTTC.

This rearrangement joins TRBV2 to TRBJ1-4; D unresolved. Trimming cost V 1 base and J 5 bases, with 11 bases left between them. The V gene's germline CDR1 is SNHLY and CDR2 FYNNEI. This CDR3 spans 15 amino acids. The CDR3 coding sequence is TGTGCCAGCAGTGAAGTTGTAGCATCGAATGAAAAACTGTTTTTT. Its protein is CASSEVVASNEKLFF.

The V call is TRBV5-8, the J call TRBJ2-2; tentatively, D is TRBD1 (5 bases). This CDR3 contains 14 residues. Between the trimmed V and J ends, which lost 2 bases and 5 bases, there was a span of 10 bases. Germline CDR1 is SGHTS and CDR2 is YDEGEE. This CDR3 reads CASSFQGGTGELFF. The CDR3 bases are TGTGCCAGCAGCTTTCAGGGTGGTACCGGGGAGCTGTTTTTT.